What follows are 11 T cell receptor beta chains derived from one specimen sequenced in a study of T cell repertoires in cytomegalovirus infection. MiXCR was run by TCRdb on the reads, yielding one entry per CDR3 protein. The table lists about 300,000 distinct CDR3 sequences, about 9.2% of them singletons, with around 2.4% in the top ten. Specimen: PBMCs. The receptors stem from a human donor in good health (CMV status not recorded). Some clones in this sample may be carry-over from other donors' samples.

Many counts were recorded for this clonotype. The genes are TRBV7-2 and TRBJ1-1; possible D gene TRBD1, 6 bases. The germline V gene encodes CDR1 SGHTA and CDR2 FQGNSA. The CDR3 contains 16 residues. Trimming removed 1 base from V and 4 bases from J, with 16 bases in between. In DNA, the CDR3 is TGTGCCAGCAGCTTAGTAGGGGGGGCTCGGGGCACTGAAGCTTTCTTT. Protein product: CASSLVGGARGTEAFF.

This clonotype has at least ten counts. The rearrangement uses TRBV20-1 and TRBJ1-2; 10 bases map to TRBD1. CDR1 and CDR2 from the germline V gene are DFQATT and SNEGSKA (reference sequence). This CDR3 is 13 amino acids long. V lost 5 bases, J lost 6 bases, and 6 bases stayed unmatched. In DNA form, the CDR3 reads TGCAGTGCTTTGGACAGGGGGACAAATGGCTACACCTTC. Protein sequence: CSALDRGTNGYTF.

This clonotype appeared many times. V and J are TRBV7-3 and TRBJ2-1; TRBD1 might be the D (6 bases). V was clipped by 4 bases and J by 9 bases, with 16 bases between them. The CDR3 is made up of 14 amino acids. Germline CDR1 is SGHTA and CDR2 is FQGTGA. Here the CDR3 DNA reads TGTGCCAGCAGCTATTGGACAGAACGAAGTGAGCAGTTCTTC. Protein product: CASSYWTERSEQFF.

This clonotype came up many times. The CDR3 DNA reads TGCAGCGTTGGGGAGGGGCCCTACGAGCAGTACTTC. It specifies CSVGEGPYEQYF. The chain is built from TRBV29-1 and TRBJ2-7; the match to TRBD2 covers 7 bases. The CDR3 extends over 12 amino acids. The ends lost 4 bases at V and 2 bases at J; junction bases unmatched: 2. From germline, CDR1 is SQVTM and CDR2 ANQGSEA.

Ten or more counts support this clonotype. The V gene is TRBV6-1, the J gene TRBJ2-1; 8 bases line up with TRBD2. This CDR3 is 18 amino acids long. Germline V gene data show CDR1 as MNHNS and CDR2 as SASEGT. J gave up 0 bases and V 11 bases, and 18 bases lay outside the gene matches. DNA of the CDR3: TGTGCCGGCTGTGTGAGCGGGGGCCTATTTAGCTCCTACAATGAGCAGTTCTTC. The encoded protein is CAGCVSGGLFSSYNEQFF.

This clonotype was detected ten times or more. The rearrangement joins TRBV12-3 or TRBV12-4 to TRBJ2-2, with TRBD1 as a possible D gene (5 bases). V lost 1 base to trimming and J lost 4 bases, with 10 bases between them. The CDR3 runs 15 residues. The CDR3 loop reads CASSLGAGSTGELFF. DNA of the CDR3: TGTGCCAGCAGTTTAGGGGCAGGGTCCACCGGGGAGCTGTTTTTT.

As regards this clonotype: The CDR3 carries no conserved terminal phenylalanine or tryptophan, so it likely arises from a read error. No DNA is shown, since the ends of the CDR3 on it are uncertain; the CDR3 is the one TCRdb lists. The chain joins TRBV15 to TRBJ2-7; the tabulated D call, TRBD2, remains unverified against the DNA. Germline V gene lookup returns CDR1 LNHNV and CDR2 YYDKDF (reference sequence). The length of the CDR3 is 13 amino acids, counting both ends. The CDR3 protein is CATNQFPGLNPKY.

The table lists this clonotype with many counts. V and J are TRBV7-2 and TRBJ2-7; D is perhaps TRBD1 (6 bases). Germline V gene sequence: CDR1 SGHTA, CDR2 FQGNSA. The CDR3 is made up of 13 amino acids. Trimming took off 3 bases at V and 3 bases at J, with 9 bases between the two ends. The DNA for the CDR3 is TGTGCCAGCAGCTTTGGGACAATCTACGAGCAGTACTTC. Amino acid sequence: CASSFGTIYEQYF.

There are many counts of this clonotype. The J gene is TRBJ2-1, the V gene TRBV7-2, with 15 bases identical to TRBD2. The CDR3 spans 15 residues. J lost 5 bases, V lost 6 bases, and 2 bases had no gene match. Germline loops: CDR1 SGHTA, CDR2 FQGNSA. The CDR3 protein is CASRGLAGGNNEQFF. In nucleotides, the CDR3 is TGTGCCAGCAGGGGACTAGCGGGGGGAAACAATGAGCAGTTCTTC.

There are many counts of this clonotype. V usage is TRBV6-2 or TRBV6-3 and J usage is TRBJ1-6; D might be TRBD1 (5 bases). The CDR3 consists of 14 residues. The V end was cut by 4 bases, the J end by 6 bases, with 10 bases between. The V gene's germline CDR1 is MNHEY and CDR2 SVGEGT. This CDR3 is CASSLTASNSPLHF. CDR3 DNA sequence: TGTGCCAGCAGTTTGACAGCGAGTAATTCACCCCTCCACTTT.

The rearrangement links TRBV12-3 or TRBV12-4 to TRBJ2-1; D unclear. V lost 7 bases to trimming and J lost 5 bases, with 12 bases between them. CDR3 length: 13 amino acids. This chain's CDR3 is CASNNRQHNEQFF. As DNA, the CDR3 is TGTGCCAGCAATAACCGGCAGCACAATGAGCAGTTCTTC.